Listed below are T cell receptor beta chains from one sample, sequenced in a study of CD8 T cells in ankylosing spondylitis. A single record per CDR3 protein comes from TCRdb applying MiXCR to the 5' RACE reads. This table holds some 270,000 distinct CDR3 sequences, 18% found once. Sample: blood, either unsorted or a sorted T cell fraction (not recorded which). The receptors here all came from a male donor with ankylosing spondylitis or in good health (not recorded which). Each CDR3 is given with its conserved first and last residue. The D gene is left open where the match is weak. Clone size is stated in some rows and not others, as once, few, many or a class when expanded.

>TRBJ2-3|.|TRBV27|.
TGTGCCAGCAGTTTGGGTCCCGGGGCAGATACGCAGTATTTT
CASSLGPGADTQYF
>TRBJ2-7|.|TRBV15|few
TGTGCCACCAGCAGAGCCGAACCCTACGAGCAGTACTTC
CATSRAEPYEQYF
>TRBJ2-7|.|TRBV7-6|.
TGTGCCAGCAGCCACCAGGGACCAGTCTACGAGCAGTACTTC
CASSHQGPVYEQYF
>TRBJ2-2|.|TRBV12-3/TRBV12-4|many
TGTGCCAGCAGTTCGACTGGCGGGGGGGAGCTGTTTTTT
CASSSTGGGELFF
>TRBJ2-1|TRBD2|TRBV4-1|few
TGCGCCAGCAGCCAAGCTAGCGGGAGCTCCTACAATGAGCAGTTCTTC
CASSQASGSSYNEQFF
>TRBJ2-5|.|TRBV7-3|.
TGTGCCAGCGGCATCGGAGGCGGGGAGACCCAGTACTTC
CASGIGGGETQYF
>TRBJ2-1|.|TRBV24-1|.
TGTGCCACCAGTGATGGGTCTTCACTCTTTGATGAGCAGTTCTTC
CATSDGSSLFDEQFF
>TRBJ2-3|.|TRBV18|.
TGTGCCAGCTCACCACCGACGGGGAGCACAGATACGCAGTATTTT
CASSPPTGSTDTQYF
>TRBJ2-5|.|TRBV7-8|many
TGTGCCAGCAGCTTACAGGGATCAGAGACCCAGTACTTC
CASSLQGSETQYF
>TRBJ2-5|TRBD2|TRBV5-8|few
TGTGCCAGCAGCTTTAGCGGGAGCGGTGAGACCCAGTACTTC
CASSFSGSGETQYF
>TRBJ2-5|TRBD1|TRBV27|.
TGTGCCAGCAGTGTGGGACAGCCGCAAGAGACCCAGTACTTC
CASSVGQPQETQYF
>TRBJ1-1|.|TRBV7-2|.
TGTGCCAGCAGCTTAGTGACAGCGGCCTCCACTGAAGCTTTCTTT
CASSLVTAASTEAFF
>TRBJ2-1|.|TRBV27|.
TGTGCCAGCAGTGGGTTATCGGGTGAGCAGTTCTTC
CASSGLSGEQFF
>TRBJ2-3|.|TRBV7-6|many
TGTGCCAGCAGCTTAGCACTAGCTGCAGATACGCAGTATTTT
CASSLALAADTQYF
>TRBJ2-7|.|TRBV10-3|.
TGTGCCATCGGAAGTGGGGAGGGGGCCATACAGTACTTC
CAIGSGEGAIQYF
>TRBJ2-3|.|TRBV9|many
TGTGCCAGCAGCGTAGAAGGGCTTGACCGCACAGATACGCAGTATTTT
CASSVEGLDRTDTQYF
>TRBJ2-7|.|TRBV27|.
TGTGCCAGCAGTATGGCCGGAGGCCTAGCCGAGCAGTACTTC
CASSMAGGLAEQYF
>TRBJ2-1|TRBD2|TRBV20-1|.
TGCAGTGCTAGAGAGCCCAGCGGGAGGGCCGGTGAGCAGTTCTTC
CSAREPSGRAGEQFF
>TRBJ2-1|TRBD2|TRBV11-3|many
TGTGCCAGCGGGACTAGCGGGAGCTATGAGCAGTTCTTC
CASGTSGSYEQFF
>TRBJ2-2|TRBD2|TRBV12-3/TRBV12-4|.
TGTGCCAGCAGTCCGACGGGAGGGACCGGGGAGCTGTTTTTT
CASSPTGGTGELFF
>TRBJ2-7|.|TRBV21-1|.
TGTGCCAGCAGCAGGGGATTAACCGGGACAGGGGATTCTACCTACGAGCAGTACTTC
CASSRGLTGTGDSTYEQYF
>TRBJ1-5|TRBD1|TRBV4-3|.
TGCGCCAGCAGCCAAGATCGACAGGGGGCCGATCAGCCCCAGCATTTT
CASSQDRQGADQPQHF
>TRBJ1-4|.|TRBV29-1|.
TGCAGCGCCCAACAGGGTGGAGAAGAAAAACTGTTTTTT
CSAQQGGEEKLFF
>TRBJ2-1|.|TRBV20-1|once
TGCAGTGCTAGAGATCTCCGGGAGTGGTCCTACAATGAGCAGTTCTTC
CSARDLREWSYNEQFF
>TRBJ2-7|TRBD2|TRBV5-1|few
TGCGCCAGCAGCTTGGTGGGTGCTAGCGGCTTATACGAGCAGTACTTC
CASSLVGASGLYEQYF
>TRBJ2-1|.|TRBV7-2|.
TGTGCCAGCAGCCCCTGGATAGACTCCAATGAGCAGTTCTTC
CASSPWIDSNEQFF
>TRBJ2-3|.|TRBV7-9|.
TGTGCCAGCAGAGGGACCACAGATACGCAGTATTTT
CASRGTTDTQYF
>TRBJ1-3|TRBD1|TRBV29-1|few
TGCAGCGTTGAGGGACAGGGAATTTCCGGAAACACCATATATTTT
CSVEGQGISGNTIYF
>TRBJ2-1|.|TRBV5-6|many
TGTGCCAGCATGGTACCGGGCTCCTACAATGAGCAGTTCTTC
CASMVPGSYNEQFF
>TRBJ2-1|.|TRBV27|.
TGTGCCATTATGACGGTATACAATGAGCAGTTCTTC
CAIMTVYNEQFF
>TRBJ2-5|TRBD2|TRBV7-9|few
TGTGCCAGCAGCCTGGGACTAGCGGAAGAGACCCAGTACTTC
CASSLGLAEETQYF
>TRBJ2-7|TRBD2|TRBV11-1|many
TGTGCCAGCAGCAGAATCGGGACTAGCGGGAGGTACGAGCAGTACTTC
CASSRIGTSGRYEQYF
>TRBJ2-1|TRBD2|TRBV20-1|.
TGCAGTGCTGCCTCTGAAAGCGGGAGTACAGGAGAGGACAATGAGCAGTTCTTC
CSAASESGSTGEDNEQFF
>TRBJ1-5|.|TRBV27|few
TGTGCCAGCAGTGAAACAGCTTATAGCAATCAGCCCCAGCATTTT
CASSETAYSNQPQHF
>TRBJ2-1|TRBD2|TRBV6-4|few
TGTGCCAGCAGTGAGGGGGTAGCGGGGTTCAATGAGCAGTTCTTC
CASSEGVAGFNEQFF
>TRBJ2-3|.|TRBV3-1|.
TGTGCCAGCAGCCAATACTCGCGCGGGAGCACAGATACGCAGTATTTT
CASSQYSRGSTDTQYF
>TRBJ1-6|.|TRBV4-1|.
TGCGCCAGCAGCCAAGACAGGGGTTCACCCCTCCACTTT
CASSQDRGSPLHF
>TRBJ2-7|.|TRBV5-6|.
TGTGCCAGCAGCTTCGGCAACCCCTCCTACGAGCAGTACTTC
CASSFGNPSYEQYF
>TRBJ2-7|.|TRBV29-1|.
TGCAGCGTTTTCGGCTCCTACGAGCAGTACTTC
CSVFGSYEQYF